The 3 T cell receptor beta chains listed next were all sequenced from one sample in a study of cytomegalovirus exposure and HLA in healthy donors. The primer mix had 60 Vbeta and 13 Jbeta primers. The table came from immunoSEQ multiplex PCR; TCRdb's copy has only in-frame clones and leaves some out. The top ten hold 1.5% to 2% of the sample, which has 110,000 to 150,000 clones, nearly 10% seen once. Specimen: PBMCs. The receptors originated from a middle-aged man in good health and CMV-seronegative.

This clone was found a few times. The chain has TRBV30 and TRBJ2-6; D remains unclear. The CDR3 totals 19 residues. The germline V gene has CDR1 GTSNPN and CDR2 SVGIG (reference sequence). Trimming left V 3 bases short and J 1 base short, with 22 bases between. CDR3 protein: CAWSPHELRYGSGANVLTF. CDR3 nucleotide sequence: TGTGCCTGGAGCCCCCACGAGTTGCGGTACGGATCTGGGGCCAACGTCCTGACTTTC.

The genes are TRBV5-4 and TRBJ2-5; TRBD2 is a possible D gene (6 bases). The J call may not be correct, given that the DNA end is closer to TRBJ2-7. The CDR3 has 16 residues. Germline V gene lookup returns CDR1 SGHNT and CDR2 YYREEE (reference sequence). CDR3 DNA sequence: TGTGCCAGCAGCTTGGGGTCGGGAGCTTCTCCCTACGAGCAGTACTTC. Amino acids: CASSLGSGASPYEQYF.

The chain is built from TRBV7-6 and TRBJ2-1, with TRBD1 as a possible D gene (6 bases). Per the germline V gene, CDR1 is SGHVS and CDR2 is FNYEAQ. CDR3 length equals 13 residues. V was pared by 4 bases and J by 8 bases, with 12 bases between. CDR3 protein: CASSSQQGDEQFF. CDR3 nucleotide sequence: TGTGCCAGCAGCTCCCAACAGGGCGATGAGCAGTTCTTC.